This T cell receptor beta chain was profiled in a study of T cell responses to AZD1222 COVID-19 vaccine (dated by TCRdb to the early 2020s). Broadly, across the study: A total of 233 trial participants underwent TCR sequencing, of whom 200 to 220 had received two doses of AZD1222 and some 25 had received two doses of the MenACWY control vaccine. Trial participants were enrolled by age into subgroups of 18-55, 56-69 and 70-plus years, and around 150, 28 and 57 TCR-sequenced participants, respectively, were included in these subgroups.

Broad study findings and their caveats: The 56-69-year group was small, and its depth increase did not reach significance, likely because of low power. After two AZD1222 doses, spike-specific TCR breadth and depth were significantly higher than at day 0 and than in MenACWY recipients. Reportedly, close to half of the unique spike-specific TCRs recognized epitopes lying outside the regions that are mutated in the B.1.351 and B.1.1.7 variants. CD4 TCRs associated with the vaccine covered the entire spike protein, and the dominant responses were in regions 160-218 and 743-854. Because no day 14 peak-response samples were available, the repertoires could be characterized only after the peak T cell response. Participants were mostly white British, with more females than males. The authors suggested clonal diversity may have been underestimated. Only six or seven AZD1222 recipients were SARS-CoV-2 seropositive at baseline, limiting conclusions about previously exposed vaccinees.

Turning to this clone: Its antigen is not yet known. The input lacks base qualities; no much larger clone sits a single base away.

The time point label here, explained by the study, means: about 28 days (+/-7) after the second vaccine dose. AZD1222 recipients whose second dose came at about 4 weeks and those whose second dose came at about 12 weeks were combined into one group, since spike-specific TCR depth and breadth did not differ between the two schedules. Samples from vaccinated people were obtained from the UK trials COV001 and COV002, which included a single-blind randomized controlled phase 2/3 trial of AZD1222 (ChAdOx1 nCoV-19) in healthy adults. Trial participant PBMC samples were collected at day 0 and day 28 after the second dose for TCRbeta chain sequencing. The CDR3 regions of human TCRbeta chains were subjected to immunosequencing. Turning to the authors' computational methods: TCRs in the repertoires were matched against a reference library of SARS-CoV-2-specific TCRs that had been generated with the MIRA antigen-specificity platform. Breadth meant the fraction of unique TCRs that were SARS-CoV-2-associated, whereas depth meant the fraction of total T cells that were SARS-CoV-2-associated. Using the MIRA data, each spike-specific TCR was mapped to the spike region that the TCR reacts to and placed in a CD4 or CD8 class. Log10-transformed breadth and depth values were compared by one-way ANOVA with Sidak's multiple comparisons tests. Held by TCRdb, this immuneACCESS table contains in-frame sequences only and omits some clones. Under half of the omission traces to an unresolved V gene where checked; the cause of the rest is unknown. That table furnishes V, J and clone size, whereas the DNA furnished D and trimming. For this sample there are roughly 120,000 clones; 88% appear just once. The ten biggest clones cover 3.5% of the sample.

The CDR3 measures 13 amino acids from cysteine to phenylalanine. Of the read, only the CDR3 DNA is kept; its 39 bases are in frame from base 1. V was cut back by 8 bases and J by 1 base, leaving a gap of 11 bases between them. The source of this sequence is an adult who received the AZD1222 COVID-19 vaccine. Sequences were derived from peripheral blood, sampled 28 days after the second AZD1222 dose. Rearrangement joined TRBV12-3 or TRBV12-4 to TRBJ1-1, with no D gene named confidently. The CDR3 amino acid sequence is: CASATHENTEAFF. The nucleotides are TGTGCCAGCGCGACCCATGAGAACACTGAAGCTTTCTTT.